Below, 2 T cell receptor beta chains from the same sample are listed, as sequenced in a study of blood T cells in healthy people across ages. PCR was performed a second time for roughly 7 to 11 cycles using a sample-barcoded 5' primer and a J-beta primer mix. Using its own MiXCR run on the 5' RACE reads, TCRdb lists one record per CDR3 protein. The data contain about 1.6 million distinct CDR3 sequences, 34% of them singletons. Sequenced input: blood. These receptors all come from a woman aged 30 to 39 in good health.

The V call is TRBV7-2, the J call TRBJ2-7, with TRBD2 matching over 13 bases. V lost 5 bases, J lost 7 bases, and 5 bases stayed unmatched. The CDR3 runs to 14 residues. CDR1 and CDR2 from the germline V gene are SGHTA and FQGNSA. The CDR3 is CASSQLAGGLEQYF. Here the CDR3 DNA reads TGTGCCAGCAGCCAACTAGCGGGGGGGCTTGAGCAGTACTTC.

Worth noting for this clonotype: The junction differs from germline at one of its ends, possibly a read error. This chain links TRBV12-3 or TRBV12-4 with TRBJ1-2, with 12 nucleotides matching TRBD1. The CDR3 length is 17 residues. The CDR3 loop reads CTSSSGQGAGAYYGYTF. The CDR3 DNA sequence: TGTACCAGCAGCTCGGGACAGGGGGCGGGGGCCTACTATGGCTACACCTTC.